This TCR beta chain came from a study of CD8 T cells in Susac syndrome. Looking at the study overall: Patients with Susac syndrome were therapy-naive, on corticosteroids, or on intravenous immunoglobulin alone at the time that blood was drawn.

The TEMRA cells underwent FACS enrichment, while the CD8+ and CD4+ T cells underwent negative isolation. V lost 0 bases and J lost 8, with 14 bases in between. The CDR3 runs 15 residues. The germline V gene has CDR1 LGHNA and CDR2 YSLEER. Study findings and constraints: Among active patients and in TEMRA cells, CD8+ clonal expansion in Susac reached its peak.

About this clonotype itself: Its specificity is not known.

RNA, at about 0.45 to 1 ug, was reverse transcribed with random hexamers. Amplification of TCR beta CDR3 spanned 54 Vbeta and 13 Jbeta via immunoSEQ multiplex PCR. MiXCR, applied by TCRdb to the immunoSEQ multiplex PCR reads, yields one record per CDR3 protein. The data hold about 120,000 distinct CDR3 sequences, with approximately 96% observed a single time. The rearrangement joins TRBV4-3 to TRBJ2-1; D not certain. Sequencing used CD8+ T cells from PBMCs. The sequence came from a human donor with Susac syndrome. DNA of the CDR3: TGCGCCAGCAGCCAAGATTCCAGTTTTGCGGATGAGCAGTTCTTC. This sequence encodes CASSQDSSFADEQFF.